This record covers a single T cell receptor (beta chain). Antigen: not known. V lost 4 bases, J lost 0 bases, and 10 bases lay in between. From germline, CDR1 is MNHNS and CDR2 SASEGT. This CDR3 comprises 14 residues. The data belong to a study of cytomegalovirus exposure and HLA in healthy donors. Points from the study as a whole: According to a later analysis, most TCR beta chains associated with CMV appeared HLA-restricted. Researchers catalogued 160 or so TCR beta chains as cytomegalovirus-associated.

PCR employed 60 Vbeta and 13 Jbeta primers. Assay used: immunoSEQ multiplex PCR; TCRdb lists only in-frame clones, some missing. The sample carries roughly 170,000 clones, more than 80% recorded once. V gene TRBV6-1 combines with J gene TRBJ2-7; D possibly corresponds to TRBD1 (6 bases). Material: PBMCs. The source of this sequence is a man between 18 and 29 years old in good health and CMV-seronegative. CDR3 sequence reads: CASSVDRFSYEQYF. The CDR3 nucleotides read TGTGCCAGCAGTGTCGACAGGTTCTCCTACGAGCAGTACTTC.